Included here is one TCR beta chain sequence, with context. Its antigen is undetermined. The starting material, graft tissue, was processed to release intraepithelial and lamina propria lymphocytes. This sample was taken from a study of graft-versus-host responses after intestinal transplantation. Study context: All of the recipients had induction that used anti-thymocyte globulin, then tacrolimus and steroids for approximately 3 years.

Broader study findings: Recipient bone marrow held GvH clones, some seen earlier in ileum or blood. High graft-versus-host to host-versus-graft T cell clonal ratios marked allografts of patients with graft-donor macrochimerism. The highest levels of circulating GvH clones went along with early declines in HvG clones after transplant.

Trimming cost V 5 bases and J 6 bases, with 10 bases left between them. The CDR3 covers 11 residues. In germline, CDR1 is SQVTM, CDR2 ANQGSEA. Repertoires were generated with immunoSEQ multiplex PCR, while TCRdb's copy carries only in-frame clones and drops some. This sample has around 15,000 clones, with under 85% found just once. Source: ileum tissue, taken about 460 days after intestinal transplant. This sequence was found in a human patient who received an intestinal transplant, so some T cells may come from the graft donor. This chain connects TRBV29-1 to TRBJ1-1; no clear D. The CDR3 loop is CSVWVSAEAFF. CDR3 coding DNA: TGCAGCGTTTGGGTATCAGCTGAAGCTTTCTTT.